The 30 T cell receptor beta chains given below trace back to one sample, sequenced in a study of CD8+ T cells in alopecia areata. After isolation, RNA underwent reverse transcription to generate cDNA as the sequencing template. The data were produced by immunoSEQ multiplex PCR, yet TCRdb's version contains in-frame clones alone and is incomplete. The sample gives roughly 230,000 clones, approximately 47% of which show up once; around 2.8% is in the top ten. Treatment described: oral pan-JAK inhibitor, 5-10 mg twice daily. The sample consisted of CD4+ T cells sorted from blood, taken at approximately week 37, from a patient treated with tofacitinib. The receptors were gathered from a human donor with alopecia areata.

This clone was seen a few times. The DNA for the CDR3 is TGTGCCAGCAGTGATTCTAGCGGGAGAGGGACCGGGGAGCTGTTTTTT. The encoded protein is CASSDSSGRGTGELFF. The V and J genes are TRBV2 and TRBJ2-2, with 10 positions matching TRBD2. Germline V gives CDR1 SNHLY, CDR2 FYNNEI. V shed 3 bases and J 5 bases; nucleotides not matched to a gene: 6. CDR3 length: 16 residues.

V gene TRBV6-5 combines with J gene TRBJ1-2, with a tentative D call TRBD1 (6 bases). The CDR3 is 14 amino acids. Germline lookup yields CDR1 MNHEY and CDR2 SVGAGI. V gave up 5 bases and J gave up 5 bases, with 15 bases separating them. The CDR3 sequence is CASSRSGTTYGYTF. The CDR3 nucleotides read TGTGCCAGCAGTCGGTCCGGGACAACTTATGGCTACACCTTC.

This clone was seen once. The rearrangement links TRBV5-1 to TRBJ1-2; 8 bases map to TRBD1. The CDR3 contains 14 residues. In germline, CDR1 is SGHRS, CDR2 YFSETQ. The trim removed 4 bases at V and 7 bases at J, leaving 9 bases unmatched. This CDR3 reads CASSPNPTGAGYTF. Written as DNA, the CDR3 is TGCGCCAGCAGCCCAAACCCGACAGGGGCTGGCTACACCTTC.

This clone was detected a few times. The rearrangement joins TRBV27 to TRBJ2-3; the match to TRBD1 covers 10 bases. The germline V gene has CDR1 MNHEY and CDR2 SMNVEV (reference sequence). The CDR3 is 14 residues long. V lost 7 bases to trimming and J lost 5 bases; unmatched junction nucleotides: 6. The chain's CDR3 is CASTQRTGGDTQYF. In DNA form, the CDR3 reads TGTGCCAGCACCCAGCGGACAGGGGGAGATACGCAGTATTTT.

This clone was seen a handful of times. This chain uses TRBV11-2 with TRBJ2-2; 10 nucleotides align to TRBD1. The ends lost 5 bases at V and 6 bases at J; junction bases unmatched: 9. CDR1 SGHAT and CDR2 FQNNGV come from the germline V gene. This CDR3 is 16 amino acids long. The CDR3 nucleotides are TGTGCCAGCAGCCACACGACAGGGGGCAATCCCGGGGAGCTGTTTTTT. This encodes CASSHTTGGNPGELFF.

The gene calls are TRBV6-1 and TRBJ2-3; D might be TRBD2 (6 bases). With 11 bases removed from V and 4 bases from J, the gap between germline ends came to 10 bases. Germline CDR1 reads MNHNS; CDR2 reads SASEGT. There are 11 residues in the CDR3. This chain's CDR3 is CAGGYADTQYF. CDR3 DNA sequence: TGTGCCGGGGGGTACGCAGATACGCAGTATTTT.

The rearrangement links TRBV27 to TRBJ2-7; 7 positions agree with TRBD1. Germline V gene lookup returns CDR1 MNHEY and CDR2 SMNVEV (reference sequence). CDR3 length equals 14 residues. The ends lost 6 bases at V and 0 bases at J; junction bases unmatched: 5. The CDR3 sequence is CASSGTALSYEQYF. The CDR3 DNA reads as TGTGCCAGCAGCGGGACAGCCCTCTCCTACGAGCAGTACTTC.

The rearrangement joins TRBV6-5 to TRBJ2-1, with 12 bases lining up with TRBD2. This CDR3 contains 13 residues. Germline trimming cut 11 bases from V and 5 bases from J; bases unmatched to any gene: 4. CDR1 MNHEY and CDR2 SVGAGI come from the germline V gene. The DNA for the CDR3 is TGTGCCGTGCGGACTAGCGGGAACAATGAGCAGTTCTTC. Translation: CAVRTSGNNEQFF.

The chain is built from TRBV9 and TRBJ2-7, with 8 bases that match TRBD2. The CDR3 consists of 13 residues. V shed 6 bases and J 5 bases; nucleotides not matched to a gene: 7. Germline V gene lookup returns CDR1 SGDLS and CDR2 YYNGEE. Here the CDR3 reads CASNGLALHEQYF. CDR3 bases: TGTGCCAGCAACGGACTAGCTTTACACGAGCAGTACTTC.

This clone has a handful of counts. This rearrangement joins TRBV6-5 to TRBJ2-1, with 9 nucleotides matching TRBD2. V shed 6 bases and J 5 bases; nucleotides not matched to a gene: 8. Germline V lookup: CDR1 MNHEY, CDR2 SVGAGI. The CDR3 consists of 15 residues. The CDR3, as DNA: TGTGCCAGCAGACCGACAAGGACTAGCGACAATGAGCAGTTCTTC. Amino acid sequence: CASRPTRTSDNEQFF.

In this sample, this clone turned up a few times. The chain is built from TRBV2 and TRBJ2-1; TRBD2 matches at 12 bases. Germline V gives CDR1 SNHLY, CDR2 FYNNEI. V lost 6 bases and J lost 2; bases outside the gene matches: 2. The CDR3 is made up of 15 amino acids. CDR3 amino acids: CASRRTSGTYNEQFF. The CDR3 DNA reads as TGTGCCAGCAGAAGGACTAGCGGGACCTACAATGAGCAGTTCTTC.

This chain uses TRBV7-2 with TRBJ2-2; 10 bases are a match to TRBD2. After removal of 1 base from V and 1 base from J, the junction contained 3 bases not matched to a gene. There are 17 residues in the CDR3. Germline V gene lookup returns CDR1 SGHTA and CDR2 FQGNSA. The CDR3: CASSLERLAGNTGELFF. CDR3 DNA sequence: TGTGCCAGCAGCTTAGAACGACTAGCGGGGAACACCGGGGAGCTGTTTTTT.

J is TRBJ2-3 and V is TRBV7-2; D is tentatively TRBD1 or TRBD2 (5 bases each). The germline CDR1 and CDR2 sequences are SGHTA and FQGNSA. This CDR3 is 15 amino acids long. Trimming removed 2 bases at V and 5 bases at J, with 14 bases between. The CDR3 region is CASSLNRRGEDTQYF. The CDR3 region has the DNA TGTGCCAGCAGCTTAAACAGAAGAGGGGAAGATACGCAGTATTTT.

This chain joins TRBV6-6 and TRBJ2-3; 7 positions match TRBD2. In germline, CDR1 is MNHNY, CDR2 SVGAGI (reference sequence). The trim removed 6 bases at V and 4 bases at J, leaving 4 bases unmatched. The CDR3 length is 13 residues. The DNA of the CDR3 is TGTGCCAGCAGGGCGGGAGTATCAGATACGCAGTATTTT. The encoded protein is CASRAGVSDTQYF.

The chain uses TRBV7-2 and TRBJ2-5; TRBD2 matches 13 bases. The CDR3 sequence is 15 residues long. V lost 5 bases, J lost 4 bases, and 4 bases stayed unmatched. Per the germline V gene, CDR1 is SGHTA and CDR2 is FQGNSA. The CDR3, as DNA: TGTGCCAGCAGCAATGGACTAGCGGGAGCAGAGACCCAGTACTTC. This encodes CASSNGLAGAETQYF.

This clone has just a few counts. CDR3 in amino acids: CASSTGGEKLFF. As DNA, the CDR3 is TGTGCCAGCTCCACTGGAGGGGAAAAACTGTTTTTT. The chain joins TRBV18 to TRBJ1-4; no reliable D call. Trimming stripped 6 bases from V and 8 bases from J, with 10 bases between. Germline V gives CDR1 KGHSH, CDR2 LQKENI. The CDR3 has 12 residues.

The sample holds a few counts of this clone. The chain links TRBV6-6 to TRBJ2-2, with 7 bases fitting TRBD2. After removal of 7 bases from V and 1 base from J, the junction contained 3 bases not matched to a gene. Looked up from germline, CDR1 is MNHNY and CDR2 is SVGAGI (reference sequence). The CDR3 has 14 amino acids. CDR3 amino acids: CASIQRENTGELFF. DNA for the CDR3: TGTGCCAGCATCCAGCGGGAGAACACCGGGGAGCTGTTTTTT.

The chain is built from TRBV29-1 and TRBJ1-1; D gene ambiguous. CDR3 size: 14 residues. Germline V gene sequence: CDR1 SQVTM, CDR2 ANQGSEA. Trimming cost V 5 bases and J 1 base, with 14 bases left between them. The CDR3 region has the DNA TGCAGCGTTTACCCCCCCGGATCGAACACTGAAGCTTTCTTT. Amino acid sequence: CSVYPPGSNTEAFF.

V gene TRBV15 combines with J gene TRBJ2-7, with D possibly being TRBD2 (6 bases). CDR3 length: 16 amino acids. Germline loops: CDR1 LNHNV, CDR2 YYDKDF (reference sequence). The V gene lost 0 bases and the J gene lost 2 bases, with 14 bases spanning the gap. The CDR3 is CATSRDQASAPYEQYF. In DNA, the CDR3 is TGTGCCACCAGCAGAGATCAGGCTAGCGCACCCTACGAGCAGTACTTC.

The chain recombines TRBV2 with TRBJ2-1; TRBD1 or TRBD2 may be the D gene (5 bases each). Germline CDR1 is SNHLY and CDR2 is FYNNEI. V was shortened by 6 bases and J by 7 bases, with 13 bases between the two germline ends. The CDR3 is made up of 13 amino acids. CDR3 sequence reads: CASSGTRGNEQFF. In DNA, the CDR3 is TGTGCCAGCAGCGGGACCCGCGGAAATGAGCAGTTCTTC. The full variable domain, with the rest looked up from reference TRBV2 and TRBJ2-1, is EPEVTQTPSHQVTQMGQEVILRCVPISNHLYFYWYRQILGQKVEFLVSFYNNEISEKSEIFDDQFSVERPDGSNFTLKIRSTKLEDSAMYFCASSGTRGNEQFFGPGTRLTVL.

This chain connects TRBV2 to TRBJ2-7; the match to TRBD1 covers 7 bases. Germline V gene data show CDR1 as SNHLY and CDR2 as FYNNEI. The CDR3 sequence is 12 residues long. V shed 6 bases, J shed 5 bases, and the junction held 4 bases outside the gene matches. In nucleotides, the CDR3 is TGTGCCAGCAGGCTAACAGGGGACGAGCAGTACTTC. It yields the protein CASRLTGDEQYF.

This chain joins TRBV4-1 and TRBJ2-7, with D tentatively TRBD2 (5 bases). In germline, CDR1 is MGHRA, CDR2 YSYEKL. This CDR3 contains 14 residues. The V end lost 4 bases, the J end lost 2 bases, and 12 bases lay between the germline ends. The CDR3: CASSLGERTYEQYF. CDR3 sequence (DNA): TGCGCCAGCAGCCTGGGTGAGCGGACCTACGAGCAGTACTTC.

The V and J genes are TRBV5-4 and TRBJ2-7; D gene uncertain. Trimming removed 1 base from V and 4 bases from J, with 6 bases in between. Germline assignment: CDR1 SGHNT and CDR2 YYREEE (reference sequence). The CDR3 covers 12 residues. CDR3 coding DNA: TGTGCCAGCAGCTTGCGCCCATACGAGCAGTACTTC. This sequence encodes CASSLRPYEQYF. The full variable domain, completed using reference TRBV5-4 and TRBJ2-7, is ETGVTQSPTHLIKTRGQQVTLRCSSQSGHNTVSWYQQALGQGPQFIFQYYREEENGRGNFPPRFSGLQFPNYSSELNVNALELDDSALYLCASSLRPYEQYFGPGTRLTVT.

This clone was recorded a few times. The chain recombines TRBV4-3 with TRBJ1-4, with no clear D. Trimming pared 0 bases from V and 3 bases from J, leaving 8 bases between. Germline-derived CDR1 and CDR2 are LGHNA and YSLEER. The length of the CDR3 is 15 residues. The CDR3 here is CASSQDRAPNEKLFF. Here the CDR3 DNA reads TGCGCCAGCAGCCAAGATCGGGCCCCTAATGAAAAACTGTTTTTT.

The rearrangement uses TRBV10-3 and TRBJ2-6; the match to TRBD2 covers 12 bases. V shed 7 bases and J 1 base; nucleotides not matched to a gene: 5. Germline CDR1 and CDR2: ENHRY and SYGVKD. There are 17 residues in the CDR3. The CDR3 here is CAIKGLAGMSGANVLTF. The CDR3 DNA is TGTGCCATCAAAGGACTAGCGGGAATGTCTGGGGCCAACGTCCTGACTTTC.

The chain joins TRBV27 to TRBJ1-4; D not resolved. Germline values: CDR1 MNHEY, CDR2 SMNVEV (reference sequence). The germline V and J ends were trimmed by 2 bases and 8 bases, with 9 bases remaining between them. The CDR3 is 13 residues long. The CDR3: CASSLSSKEKLFF. CDR3 sequence (DNA): TGTGCCAGCAGTTTAAGTTCCAAGGAAAAACTGTTTTTT.

A note on this clone: This may be a read error: a much more frequent sequence differs by one nucleotide. The V gene is TRBV2, the J gene TRBJ2-7, with 11 bases lining up with TRBD2. Germline lookup yields CDR1 SNHLY and CDR2 FYNNEI. This CDR3 is 14 amino acids long. The CDR3 here is CASSPGLAVGERYF. CDR3 coding DNA: TGTGCCAGCAGTCCGGGACTAGCGGTCGGCGAGCGGTACTTC.

The chain has TRBV2 and TRBJ1-1; D gene ambiguous. The CDR3 has 11 residues. CDR1 SNHLY and CDR2 FYNNEI come from the germline V gene. V was trimmed by 8 bases and J by 1 base, leaving 5 bases between them. CDR3 loop: CASRRNTEAFF. The CDR3 coding sequence is TGTGCCAGCCGAAGGAACACTGAAGCTTTCTTT.

This clone was seen a handful of times. The chain is built from TRBV29-1 and TRBJ2-7; D is tentatively TRBD1 or TRBD2 (5 bases each). The CDR3 length is 14 residues. Germline V gene sequence: CDR1 SQVTM, CDR2 ANQGSEA. The germline V and J ends were trimmed by 2 bases and 3 bases, with 14 bases remaining between them. The CDR3 nucleotides are TGCAGCGTTGAAACACCGGGGCCCGACTACGAGCAGTACTTC. It translates to CSVETPGPDYEQYF.

The chain is built from TRBV19 and TRBJ2-5, with D perhaps matching TRBD2 (6 bases). V lost 4 bases and J lost 5, with 20 bases in between. The germline CDR1 and CDR2 sequences are LNHDA and SQIVND (reference sequence). The CDR3 extends over 16 amino acids. The CDR3 spells CASSRHRDPGGETQYF. Written as DNA, the CDR3 is TGTGCCAGTAGTAGACACCGGGATCCTGGAGGGGAGACCCAGTACTTC.